The 15 T cell receptor beta chains given below trace back to one sample, sequenced in a study of cytomegalovirus exposure and HLA in healthy donors. The PCR used 60 Vbeta and 13 Jbeta primers. TCRdb keeps only in-frame clones here, not all; method: immunoSEQ multiplex PCR. The sample yields more than 65,000 clones, around 78% seen once. What was sequenced was PBMCs. The source of these receptors is a young man in good health and CMV-seropositive.

The chain uses TRBV27 and TRBJ1-4; TRBD1 matches at 11 bases. The CDR3 covers 14 residues. Trimming cost V 5 bases and J 7 bases; bases outside gene matches: 3. Germline V lookup: CDR1 MNHEY, CDR2 SMNVEV (reference sequence). CDR3 sequence reads: CASSLDRGPEKLFF. For the CDR3, the DNA is TGTGCCAGCAGTCTGGACAGGGGGCCTGAAAAACTGTTTTTT.

This clone has only one observation. This chain's CDR3 is CASSVSGSIEQFF. CDR3 coding DNA: TGTGCCAGCAGCGTAAGCGGGAGCATTGAGCAGTTCTTC. This sequence joins TRBV11-3 and TRBJ2-1; 8 bases match TRBD2. Unmatched junction bases numbered 6, after V lost 5 bases and J lost 9 bases. The CDR3 consists of 13 residues. The germline CDR1 and CDR2 sequences are SGHNT and YENEEA.

The CDR3 region is CASSRQGAGYGYTF. The DNA of the CDR3 is TGTGCCAGCAGTCGTCAGGGGGCTGGCTATGGCTACACCTTC. This chain links TRBV6-5 with TRBJ1-2; 8 bases are shared with TRBD1. The CDR3 runs to 14 residues. Per germline, CDR1 MNHEY and CDR2 SVGAGI. The ends lost 5 bases at V and 4 bases at J; junction bases unmatched: 6.

The V call is TRBV5-1, the J call TRBJ1-1, with 10 bases matching TRBD1. Germline values: CDR1 SGHRS, CDR2 YFSETQ. The CDR3 contains 16 residues. Unmatched junction bases numbered 11, after V lost 4 bases and J lost 5 bases. The CDR3 coding sequence is TGCGCCAGCAGCCGCGGGACAGGGGCGGGGGGGACTGAAGCTTTCTTT. This sequence encodes CASSRGTGAGGTEAFF.

V usage is TRBV2 and J usage is TRBJ2-1; 16 nucleotides line up with TRBD2. J was trimmed by 7 bases and V by 8 bases; bases with no gene match: 2. From germline, CDR1 is SNHLY and CDR2 FYNNEI. CDR3 size: 14 residues. DNA for the CDR3: TGTGCCAGCGGGGGACTAGCGGGAGGGAATGAGCAGTTCTTC. Protein product: CASGGLAGGNEQFF.

The chain combines TRBV4-1 with TRBJ2-4; tentatively, D is TRBD2 (5 bases). This CDR3 contains 16 residues. With 4 bases removed from V and 0 bases from J, the gap between germline ends came to 13 bases. CDR1 MGHRA and CDR2 YSYEKL come from the germline V gene. The CDR3 DNA is TGCGCCAGCAGCCCAAATTCCGGACTAGCCAAAAACATTCAGTACTTC. This sequence encodes CASSPNSGLAKNIQYF.

The table lists this clone with a count of one. The rearrangement joins TRBV19 to TRBJ2-7; D gene ambiguous. Between the trimmed V and J ends, which lost 5 bases and 4 bases, there was a span of 12 bases. CDR3 length equals 13 residues. Germline CDR1 reads LNHDA; CDR2 reads SQIVND (reference sequence). The CDR3 loop is CASSARHKYEQYF. The CDR3 coding sequence is TGTGCCAGTAGTGCTAGGCACAAGTACGAGCAGTACTTC. The whole variable domain, filled in from reference TRBV19 and TRBJ2-7, reads DGGITQSPKYLFRKEGQNVTLSCEQNLNHDAMYWYRQDPGQGLRLIYYSQIVNDFQKGDIAEGYSVSREKKESFPLTVTSAQKNPTAFYLCASSARHKYEQYFGPGTRLTVT.

This clone was detected a few times. This chain joins TRBV6-5 and TRBJ1-4; D remains ambiguous. Germline CDR1 MNHEY, CDR2 SVGAGI. V was shortened by 7 bases and J by 3 bases, with 12 bases between the two germline ends. The CDR3 covers 14 residues. The CDR3 DNA reads TGTGCCAGCACCCACGGGAGTTCTAATGAAAAACTGTTTTTT. Translating gives CASTHGSSNEKLFF.

The V gene is TRBV29-1, the J gene TRBJ1-4, with 9 bases matching TRBD1. The CDR3 covers 15 residues. With 4 bases clipped from V and 5 bases from J, the junction kept 8 bases outside the gene matches. The germline V gene has CDR1 SQVTM and CDR2 ANQGSEA. The CDR3 is CSVGPAGTGNEKLFF. The CDR3 DNA reads as TGCAGCGTTGGACCAGCAGGGACAGGGAATGAAAAACTGTTTTTT.

CDR3 nucleotide sequence: TGCAGCGTACTAGACAGGGCGTTGGGAGGCTACACCTTC. Residues: CSVLDRALGGYTF. The rearrangement uses TRBV29-1 and TRBJ1-2, with TRBD1 matching over 7 bases. The CDR3 extends over 13 amino acids. V was clipped by 6 bases and J by 8 bases; unmatched bases: 12. CDR1 SQVTM and CDR2 ANQGSEA come from the germline V gene. Combining the CDR3 with reference TRBV29-1 and TRBJ1-2 gives the whole variable domain SAVISQKPSRDICQRGTSLTIQCQVDSQVTMMFWYRQQPGQSLTLIATANQGSEATYESGFVIDKFPISRPNLTFSTLTVSNMSPEDSSIYLCSVLDRALGGYTFGSGTRLTVV.

V gene TRBV5-4 combines with J gene TRBJ2-1; D is perhaps TRBD2 (5 bases). Germline V gene lookup returns CDR1 SGHNT and CDR2 YYREEE (reference sequence). Trimming stripped 0 bases from V and 9 bases from J, with 13 bases between. The length of the CDR3 is 14 residues. The CDR3, as DNA: TGTGCCAGCAGCTTGGCTGGACCGGGAAGTGAGCAGTTCTTC. Residues: CASSLAGPGSEQFF.

The rearrangement links TRBV7-3 to TRBJ2-2; D is undetermined. This CDR3 region has 14 residues. Germline V gives CDR1 SGHTA, CDR2 FQGTGA. V was pared by 6 bases and J by 4 bases, with 12 bases between. CDR3 sequence (DNA): TGTGCCAGCAGTCTAGAAGCGTTCACCGGGGAGCTGTTTTTT. This sequence encodes CASSLEAFTGELFF.

This clone was counted between two and nine times. The chain is built from TRBV7-2 and TRBJ1-2, with unresolved D. Germline loops: CDR1 SGHTA, CDR2 FQGNSA. V shed 4 bases and J shed 6 bases, with 21 bases lying between them. This CDR3 has 16 residues. In DNA form, the CDR3 reads TGTGCCAGCAGCTCCTTTACCTCCGAGGTGAGGAATGGCTACACCTTC. Translated: CASSSFTSEVRNGYTF.

The gene calls are TRBV27 and TRBJ1-1; no clear D gene. The germline V gene has CDR1 MNHEY and CDR2 SMNVEV (reference sequence). This CDR3 has 13 residues. With 3 bases removed from V and 1 base from J, the gap between germline ends came to 6 bases. In nucleotides, the CDR3 is TGTGCCAGCAGTTTTGGGCCGAACACTGAAGCTTTCTTT. It is translated as CASSFGPNTEAFF.

Only a few counts were recorded for this clone. The chain employs TRBV7-3 and TRBJ2-1; 9 bases agree with TRBD2. V shed 0 bases, J shed 6 bases, and the junction held 3 bases outside the gene matches. This CDR3 region has 15 residues. CDR1 is SGHTA, CDR2 FQGTGA, per germline. The CDR3 sequence: CASSLTSGSLNEQFF. CDR3 coding DNA: TGTGCCAGCAGCTTAACTAGCGGGAGTCTCAATGAGCAGTTCTTC.